The source of this T cell receptor beta chain is a study of blood T cells in healthy people across ages. With respect to this clonotype: Its cognate antigen is unknown.

The CDR3 is 19 amino acids. Germline V gene lookup returns CDR1 SEHNR and CDR2 FQNEAQ (reference sequence). V was clipped by 6 bases and J by 3 bases; unmatched bases: 19. A sample-barcoded 5' primer and a J-beta primer mix were used in a second PCR of roughly 6 to 11 cycles. TCRdb used MiXCR to reprocess the 5' RACE reads, holding one entry per CDR3 protein. The sample includes hundreds of thousands of distinct CDR3 sequences, around 62% seen only once; the top ten take 28%. The donors, healthy Caucasians from Russia, were aged roughly 6 to 90. Peripheral blood was drawn, ten milliliters per donor. Findings and limits, study-wide: Diversity estimates from one million T cells were considered underestimates.

The sample comprised blood. The genes are TRBV7-9 and TRBJ2-3, with TRBD2 identical over 9 bases. The source of this sequence is a man aged 25 to 40 in good health. The chain's CDR3 is CASSPRTAGGPSATDTQYF. Here the CDR3 DNA reads TGTGCCAGCAGTCCCCGGACAGCGGGGGGACCTTCAGCTACAGATACGCAGTATTTT.